This T cell receptor (beta chain) emerged from a study of T cells in Graves' hyperthyroidism and ophthalmopathy (dated 2019 in TCRdb). Background on the whole study: Peripheral blood samples were taken at the time of initial diagnosis, prior to any treatment. After sampling, hyperthyroidism patients received methimazole starting at 30 mg daily, and ophthalmopathy patients received high-dose intravenous methylprednisolone. For training and testing, the roughly 93 patients in the discovery cohort were randomly divided in a 7:3 ratio. The paper reports TCR Vbeta CDR3 sequencing of approximately 140 peripheral blood samples: around 45 ophthalmopathy, some 80 hyperthyroidism and some 17 progressor patients. To identify distinguishing TCR V-J signatures, a discovery cohort of 90 to 100 patients was used, comprising 43 with Graves' ophthalmopathy and some 60 with stable Graves' hyperthyroidism. An independent validation cohort of fewer than 20 hyperthyroidism patients and about 15 patients who later progressed to ophthalmopathy tested prospective prediction of ophthalmopathy. In more than 5 Graves' hyperthyroidism patients, the study also compared T-cell repertoires from thyroid tissue with T-cell repertoires from blood.

What the study reported, not specific to this receptor: In validation, the model predicted progression to ophthalmopathy a median of around 6.5 months before onset, with about 71% sensitivity and 72.22% specificity. Blood samples also contained most of the expanded thyroid clonotypes (frequency above 0.001), which suggests that blood repertoires may reflect thyroid immune responses. Sample size was not statistically predetermined, and investigators were not blinded to group allocation. Ophthalmopathy was separated from stable hyperthyroidism by a 13 V-J signature model, with approximately 86% sensitivity and approximately 84% specificity obtained in cross-validation and 80%/75% obtained in testing.

Stable Graves' hyperthyroidism was defined as the absence of progression to ophthalmopathy over 18 months of follow-up. Hyperthyroidism patients were newly diagnosed, with disease duration under 2 months, and aged 18 to 65 years. The study excluded patients with uncontrolled infections, other autoimmune diseases, pregnancy or lactation. Diagnoses were based on clinical symptoms, serum thyroxine and TRAb, thyroid ultrasound and orbital computed tomography. PBMCs were separated from 10 ml of fresh peripheral blood using Ficoll-Paque density gradient centrifugation. Trizol reagent was used to extract total RNA, and RNA quality was then checked on an Agilent 2100 Bioanalyzer. This clonotype was detected ten times or more. Its antigen is currently not known. No base-level quality is on record; no much larger clone is a single base apart. TCR beta CDR3 regions were amplified from RNA transcripts. The first round of RT-PCR for the TCR CDR3 was performed with the HTBI primer set and the Qiagen OneStep RT-PCR kit. The libraries were constructed in a second round of multiplex PCR and then size-selected and purified. Libraries were sequenced paired-end with 100 bp reads on an Illumina HiSeq2000. As for the authors' bioinformatics: SOAPnuke was used to process the raw data, removing reads that contained adapters or uncalled bases, had a mean Phred below 15, or lacked an exact match to the constant primer or identifier. COPE v1.2.5 was used to merge the high-quality paired reads, and each unique nucleotide sequence was defined as a clonotype. MiTCR v1.1 was used to align the clonotypes against IMGT TRBV, TRBD and TRBJ reference segments. The analysis was restricted to V-J combinations with a frequency above 0.0001, which together covered 99.2% of the repertoires. A TCS score was defined as the ratio between F50 (clonal expansion) and ExV (chaos), using BLOSUM62-based TCRdist between CDR3 peptides within each V-J. Welch's t-statistics and random forest reduced roughly 540 V-J features to 13, which were used in a naive Bayes classifier (R e1071). TCRdb passed the public sequencing reads through fastp at Q25 and MiXCR, retaining productive beta sequences. Here each entry gathers all rows of one CDR3 protein and keeps the most common genes and DNA. The authors' filters were not applied to this entry. The sample contains roughly 170,000 distinct CDR3 sequences, about a sixth of them found a single time. The ten largest clones add up to 25% to 30% of the sample.

V is reduced by 8 bases and J by 4 bases, leaving a spacing of 11 bases between them. Inclusive of the bounding cysteine and phenylalanine, the CDR3 is 12 residues long. Only CDR3 DNA is held: 36 bases, read in frame from base 1. According to the germline V gene, CDR1 reads MNHNS and CDR2 reads SASEGT. Sequenced sample: blood. The rearranged chain carries TRBV6-1 and TRBJ1-2, with no reliable assignment of the D segment. The TCR was taken from a woman between 50 and 59 years old with Graves' hyperthyroidism. The nucleotide sequence is given as TGTGCCAGCTTGCGACCGCTCTATGGCTACACCTTC. The translation is CASLRPLYGYTF.